These 24 T cell receptor beta chains originate from one sample sequenced in a study of blood T cell repertoires in COVID-19 (dated by TCRdb to the early 2020s). Library method: the immunoSEQ multiplex PCR assay. TCRdb carries this immuneACCESS record with in-frame sequences only. Its versions omit some clonotypes, under half of them owing to an unresolved V gene in the studies checked, with the rest unexplained. For this sample the table gives some 120,000 clones, of which about 88% were detected only once. In total, the top ten clones hold less than 2% of the sample. Sequenced input: peripheral blood. The receptors stem from a human donor in a cohort sampled during active COVID-19.

V gene TRBV18 combines with J gene TRBJ2-1; tentatively, D is TRBD2 (5 bases). From germline, CDR1 is KGHSH and CDR2 LQKENI. CDR3 size: 14 residues. The ends were cut back, 6 bases at V and 1 base at J, with 10 bases in the middle. In DNA, the CDR3 is TGTGCCAGCTCCGCCACTAGTTCCTACAATGAGCAGTTCTTC. Amino acid sequence: CASSATSSYNEQFF.

The chain is built from TRBV5-6 and TRBJ2-7; D unclear. From germline, CDR1 is SGHDT and CDR2 YYEEEE. The V end lost 0 bases, the J end lost 0 bases, and 7 bases lay between the germline ends. The CDR3 covers 14 residues. The CDR3 DNA sequence: TGTGCCAGCAGCTTGGGTTTGAGCTCCTACGAGCAGTACTTC. Translating gives CASSLGLSSYEQYF.

This chain connects TRBV3-1 (or the pseudogene TRBV3-2) to TRBJ2-7; no definite D call. Germline-derived CDR1 and CDR2 are LGHDT and YNNKEL (reference sequence). The CDR3 consists of 14 residues. The V end lost 6 bases, the J end lost 5 bases, and 17 bases lay between the germline ends. In DNA form, the CDR3 reads TGTGCCAGCAGTCCCGCTAGTTTCCCCAACGAGCAGTACTTC. Residues: CASSPASFPNEQYF.

The J gene is TRBJ2-5, the V gene TRBV28, with D maybe TRBD1 (6 bases). Trimming took 4 bases from V and 4 from J, leaving 13 bases between them. The CDR3 has 14 amino acids. Germline CDR1 is MDHEN and CDR2 is SYDVKM. This CDR3 reads CASSSKGHLETQYF. For the CDR3, the DNA is TGTGCCAGCAGTTCCAAGGGACACCTAGAGACCCAGTACTTC.

The V and J genes are TRBV19 and TRBJ2-3, with D possibly being TRBD2 (6 bases). The V end lost 6 bases, the J end lost 2 bases, and 15 bases lay between the germline ends. This CDR3 comprises 15 residues. Germline-derived CDR1 and CDR2 are LNHDA and SQIVND (reference sequence). The CDR3 sequence is CASRPPGLNTDTQYF. The CDR3 DNA reads TGTGCCAGTAGGCCTCCGGGACTTAACACAGATACGCAGTATTTT.

This clone was seen more than once but under ten times. The chain couples TRBV7-9 to TRBJ1-1; possibly TRBD1 for D (6 bases). CDR3 length: 16 amino acids. The V end lost 2 bases, the J end lost 6 bases, and 19 bases lay between the germline ends. Germline lookup yields CDR1 SEHNR and CDR2 FQNEAQ (reference sequence). The CDR3 sequence is CASSLRSTGNYPEAFF. The CDR3 region has the DNA TGTGCCAGCAGCTTACGTTCAACAGGGAATTACCCTGAAGCTTTCTTT.

This clone was observed a handful of times. The chain has TRBV4-1 and TRBJ2-7; D is perhaps TRBD1 (6 bases). CDR1 and CDR2 from the germline V gene are MGHRA and YSYEKL. Trimming took off 3 bases at V and 0 bases at J, with 18 bases between the two ends. The CDR3 has 17 residues. This chain's CDR3 is CASSHTSTGIASYEQYF. CDR3 nucleotides: TGCGCCAGCAGCCACACCTCTACAGGGATAGCCTCCTACGAGCAGTACTTC.

This clone was observed a few times. The J gene is TRBJ1-5, the V gene TRBV20-1, with 7 bases fitting TRBD1. Germline V lookup: CDR1 DFQATT, CDR2 SNEGSKA (reference sequence). The CDR3 loop spans 14 amino acids. J was trimmed by 0 bases and V by 6 bases; bases with no gene match: 5. The CDR3 region has the DNA TGCAGTGCCAGTGACAGGGCTAGCAATCAGCCCCAGCATTTT. As protein: CSASDRASNQPQHF.

In its sample, this clone was seen once. The rearrangement joins TRBV9 to TRBJ2-2, with D possibly TRBD2 on 6 matching bases. There are 16 residues in the CDR3. Germline CDR1 reads SGDLS; CDR2 reads YYNGEE. Trimming left V 2 bases short and J 3 bases short, with 14 bases between. Here the CDR3 reads CASSVGVGEDTGELFF. CDR3 DNA sequence: TGTGCCAGCAGCGTGGGGGTGGGGGAGGACACCGGGGAGCTGTTTTTT.

There are a few counts of this clone. The rearrangement links TRBV6-6 to TRBJ1-5; D is ambiguous. Germline loops: CDR1 MNHNY, CDR2 SVGAGI (reference sequence). The CDR3 spans 14 residues. Trimming removed 5 bases from V and 0 bases from J, with 8 bases in between. The CDR3 reads CASSPVDSNQPQHF. As DNA, the CDR3 is TGTGCCAGCAGTCCCGTAGATAGCAATCAGCCCCAGCATTTT.

V is TRBV11-2 and J is TRBJ2-6, with 10 bases aligning to TRBD1. This CDR3 comprises 19 residues. Germline trimming cut 5 bases from V and 1 base from J; bases unmatched to any gene: 11. The germline V gene encodes CDR1 SGHAT and CDR2 FQNNGV. CDR3 sequence reads: CASSKRAGTGASGANVLTF. In DNA form, the CDR3 reads TGTGCCAGCAGCAAACGAGCGGGGACAGGGGCTTCTGGGGCCAACGTCCTGACTTTC.

This sequence joins TRBV19 and TRBJ2-1; 10 bases fit TRBD2. Germline V gene sequence: CDR1 LNHDA, CDR2 SQIVND (reference sequence). The V and J ends lost 7 bases and 1 base, in that order; junction bases with no gene match: 4. This CDR3 has 15 residues. As DNA, the CDR3 is TGTGCCAGTACTAGCGGGGGCCGTTCCTACAATGAGCAGTTCTTC. Amino acid sequence: CASTSGGRSYNEQFF.

The V and J genes are TRBV6-6 and TRBJ2-3; maybe TRBD1 (5 bases). Trimming shortened V by 5 bases and J by 1 base, and 13 bases separated the two germline ends. CDR1 is MNHNY and CDR2 is SVGAGI in the germline V gene (reference sequence). This CDR3 is built from 15 residues. CDR3 bases: TGTGCCAGCAGTGCCCAGGGCACGGGCACAGATACGCAGTATTTT. This codes for CASSAQGTGTDTQYF.

The chain employs TRBV30 and TRBJ2-7, with a possible D match to TRBD2 (5 bases). The CDR3 contains 15 residues. The germline gives CDR1 GTSNPN, CDR2 SVGIG (reference sequence). V lost 3 bases and J 2 bases, leaving 17 bases between the germline ends. CDR3 sequence reads: CAWRPEGRYTYEQYF. CDR3 DNA: TGTGCCTGGAGGCCCGAGGGCAGGTATACCTACGAGCAGTACTTC.

This chain connects TRBV2 to TRBJ2-2; D possibly corresponds to TRBD2 (5 bases). The CDR3 loop spans 16 amino acids. The ends were cut back, 2 bases at V and 5 bases at J, with 15 bases in the middle. Germline V gene data show CDR1 as SNHLY and CDR2 as FYNNEI. The CDR3 loop reads CASSENSPRVTGELFF. The CDR3 DNA sequence: TGTGCCAGCAGTGAAAACAGCCCGAGGGTTACCGGGGAGCTGTTTTTT.

The V call is TRBV5-4, the J call TRBJ2-4; 9 nucleotides match TRBD1. The CDR3 sequence is 18 residues long. CDR1 is SGHNT, CDR2 YYREEE, per germline (reference sequence). The ends lost 3 bases at V and 8 bases at J; junction bases unmatched: 18. Written as DNA, the CDR3 is TGTGCCAGCAGCTCGGACAGGGGAGATAGGGACGCCAAGGACATTCAGTACTTC. Translated, it gives CASSSDRGDRDAKDIQYF. Filled out from reference TRBV5-4 and TRBJ2-4, the complete variable domain reads ETGVTQSPTHLIKTRGQQVTLRCSSQSGHNTVSWYQQALGQGPQFIFQYYREEENGRGNFPPRFSGLQFPNYSSELNVNALELDDSALYLCASSSDRGDRDAKDIQYFGAGTRLSVL.

The V gene is TRBV20-1, the J gene TRBJ1-3, with D possibly matching TRBD1 (6 bases). The germline gives CDR1 DFQATT, CDR2 SNEGSKA (reference sequence). CDR3 size: 14 residues. Trimming pared 3 bases from V and 3 bases from J, leaving 12 bases between. This CDR3 is CSASIGGYGNTIYF. The CDR3 coding sequence is TGCAGTGCTAGTATAGGGGGTTATGGAAACACCATATATTTT.

The chain links TRBV5-5 to TRBJ2-5, with 8 bases aligning to TRBD1. Trimming removed 4 bases from V and 0 bases from J; junction bases left unmatched: 5. Germline values: CDR1 SGHKS, CDR2 YYEKEE (reference sequence). The CDR3 runs 15 residues. CDR3 in DNA: TGTGCCAGCAGCCCGGGGACAGGCAACCAAGAGACCCAGTACTTC. This codes for CASSPGTGNQETQYF.

V is TRBV29-1 and J is TRBJ2-1; 9 bases match TRBD1. Germline CDR1 SQVTM, CDR2 ANQGSEA. The V gene end was trimmed by 4 bases and the J gene end by 3 bases; junction bases not matched to a gene: 4. This CDR3 comprises 14 residues. The CDR3 DNA reads TGCAGCGTTGCCCGGGACAGGGACTACAATGAGCAGTTCTTC. Its protein product is CSVARDRDYNEQFF.

J is TRBJ1-1 and V is TRBV7-9; D not resolved. Per the germline V gene, CDR1 is SEHNR and CDR2 is FQNEAQ (reference sequence). The CDR3 extends over 12 amino acids. V gave up 5 bases and J gave up 3 bases, with 7 bases separating them. CDR3 sequence reads: CASSPSDTEAFF. In nucleotides, the CDR3 is TGTGCCAGCAGCCCCAGTGACACTGAAGCTTTCTTT.

This clone has only a few counts. The chain carries TRBV29-1 and TRBJ2-7, with TRBD1 matching over 7 bases. Germline-derived CDR1 and CDR2 are SQVTM and ANQGSEA. V shed 4 bases, J shed 3 bases, and the junction held 12 bases outside the gene matches. This CDR3 contains 15 residues. This CDR3 reads CSVGAGGAILYEQYF. In nucleotides, the CDR3 is TGCAGCGTTGGGGCAGGGGGTGCCATACTCTACGAGCAGTACTTC.

V is TRBV20-1 and J is TRBJ2-1; 14 nucleotides match TRBD2. The CDR3 spans 15 residues. Unmatched junction bases numbered 7, after V lost 3 bases and J lost 9 bases. Germline loops: CDR1 DFQATT, CDR2 SNEGSKA (reference sequence). The CDR3 loop reads CSASPGTSGSGEQFF. The CDR3, as DNA: TGCAGTGCTAGTCCCGGGACTAGCGGGAGTGGTGAGCAGTTCTTC.

V and J are TRBV5-1 and TRBJ1-1; D is unclear. V lost 4 bases and J 4 bases, leaving 8 bases between the germline ends. From germline, CDR1 is SGHRS and CDR2 YFSETQ. The CDR3 runs 12 residues. The CDR3 coding sequence is TGCGCCAGCAGCCTAGAGGGCACTGAAGCTTTCTTT. Translation: CASSLEGTEAFF.

V is TRBV6-4 and J is TRBJ2-1; D possibly corresponds to TRBD2 (5 bases). CDR3 length equals 16 residues. Germline CDR1 is MRHNA and CDR2 is SNTAGT. V was trimmed by 1 base and J by 2 bases, leaving 12 bases between them. The DNA for the CDR3 is TGTGCCAGCAGTGACTTTTTAGCGTCTACCTACAATGAGCAGTTCTTC. Its protein is CASSDFLASTYNEQFF.